Listed below are T cell receptor beta chains from one sample, sequenced in a study of a mutant IDH1 vaccine in newly diagnosed glioma. Their target antigens are unknown. Clones were read by immunoSEQ multiplex PCR, and TCRdb kept only the in-frame ones, dropping some. Found here are about 56,000 clones, over 80% of them singletons; the top ten hold about 1.4%. The sequencing used PBMCs, collected from a glioma patient whose treatment included an IDH1 peptide vaccine. The receptor set was obtained from a man aged 40-49 years with glioma. The CDR3 runs from the conserved cysteine through the conserved F or W. The D gene is left open where the match is weak. The listing skips clone size in some rows; elsewhere it reads once, few, many or a size class.

>TRBV9|TRBJ2-1|.|.
TGTGCCAGCAGCGCGTCTAGGGAGCAGTTCTTC
CASSASREQFF
>TRBV4-3|TRBJ1-5|.|.
TGCGCCAGCAGCCAGTCACAGGGCCAGCCCCAGCATTTT
CASSQSQGQPQHF
>TRBV6-8|TRBJ2-7|.|.
TGTGCCAGCAGTTTCATGGGACCGCCCTACGAGCAGTACTTC
CASSFMGPPYEQYF
>TRBV19|TRBJ1-5|.|.
TGTGCCAGTAGTATTTTAGGAAGGGTGTCTGCTGATCAGCCCCAGCATTTT
CASSILGRVSADQPQHF
>TRBV5-1|TRBJ2-2|.|.
TGCGCCAGCAGTGAATCAGGGGGACTTCGAACCGGGGAGCTGTTTTTT
CASSESGGLRTGELFF
>TRBV19|TRBJ2-7|.|.
TGTGCCAGTATGCCAGGGGCGACGAGCTCCTACGAGCAGTACTTC
CASMPGATSSYEQYF
>TRBV7-2|TRBJ2-5|.|.
TGTGCCAGCAGCGTCCCCCTTAGCGGAGGAGAGACCCAGTACTTC
CASSVPLSGGETQYF
>TRBV2|TRBJ2-7|TRBD2|.
TGTGCCAGCAGTGGAGGGACTAGCGGGAGGGTGGCCTACGAGCAGTACTTC
CASSGGTSGRVAYEQYF
>TRBV9|TRBJ2-2|TRBD2|.
TGTGCCAGCAGCGCGCGACGAACTAGCGGGTCGACCGGGGAGCTGTTTTTT
CASSARRTSGSTGELFF
>TRBV29-1|TRBJ1-2|.|.
TGCAGCGGGTCAGGGCAGGGCCTCGGCTACACCTTC
CSGSGQGLGYTF
>TRBV18|TRBJ2-5|TRBD2|.
TGTGCCAGCTCGCCCCCTGGCGGGAGACGGGAGACCCAGTACTTC
CASSPPGGRRETQYF
>TRBV5-8|TRBJ2-7|TRBD2|.
TGTGCCAGCAGCCCTACTAGCGGCCCTTACGAGCAGTACTTC
CASSPTSGPYEQYF
>TRBV2|TRBJ1-1|.|.
TGTGCCAGCAACCCGGGACGCCAGAACACTGAAGCTTTCTTT
CASNPGRQNTEAFF
>TRBV7-8|TRBJ1-5|TRBD1|few
TGTGCCAGCAGCTTACTTGGACAGGGGATACCCCAGCATTTT
CASSLLGQGIPQHF
>TRBV4-2|TRBJ1-1|.|.
TGTGCCAGCAGCCCCCATGCCCTTTACACTGAAGCTTTCTTT
CASSPHALYTEAFF
>TRBV9|TRBJ1-1|.|few
TGTGCCAGCAGCGTGGGGGCGAGGGGGGACACTGAAGCTTTCTTT
CASSVGARGDTEAFF
>TRBV5-8|TRBJ2-7|.|.
TGTGCCAGCAGGGGACGGAGACCCTACGAGCAGTACTTC
CASRGRRPYEQYF
>TRBV5-4|TRBJ2-7|.|.
TGTGCCAGCTCCCGGTGGGGGGAGCAGTACTTC
CASSRWGEQYF
>TRBV7-5|TRBJ1-1|.|.
TGTGTCAGAAGCTTAGCGTGCACAGGAACTGAAGCTTTCTTT
CVRSLACTGTEAFF
>TRBV5-4|TRBJ1-3|.|.
TGTGCCAGCAACCGGGACATCTCTGGAAACACCATATATTTT
CASNRDISGNTIYF
>TRBV9|TRBJ2-7|TRBD2|.
TGTGCCAGCAGCTTAGGACTAGCGGGAGCAGCGGCCAACGAGCAGTACTTC
CASSLGLAGAAANEQYF
>TRBV4-1|TRBJ2-7|.|.
TGCGCCAGCAGCCAAGGGGACACCTCCTACGAGCAGTACTTC
CASSQGDTSYEQYF
>TRBV14|TRBJ2-1|TRBD2|.
TGTGCCAGCAGCCAAACCAGGGGACTAGCGGGGCCTAAGAATGAGCAGTTCTTC
CASSQTRGLAGPKNEQFF
>TRBV6-5|TRBJ1-1|.|.
TGTGCCAGCAGAAAGGAAACGGGTGAAGCTTTCTTT
CASRKETGEAFF
>TRBV6-5|TRBJ2-1|.|.
TGTGCCAGCAGTTATGCCTCCTACAATGAGCAGTTCTTC
CASSYASYNEQFF
>TRBV9|TRBJ2-7|TRBD1|.
TGTGCCAGCAGCGCATGGACAGGCGATGGCTACGAGCAGTACTTC
CASSAWTGDGYEQYF
>TRBV28|TRBJ1-5|.|.
TGTGCCAGCACCGTTCACAGGGATCAGCCCCAGCATTTT
CASTVHRDQPQHF
>TRBV7-8|TRBJ1-1|.|.
TGTGCCAGCAGCTTTCGGGCGATGGACACTGAAGCTTTCTTT
CASSFRAMDTEAFF
>TRBV4-2|TRBJ2-1|TRBD1|.
TGTGCCAGCAGTTGGGTAGAGGGGGACAGTGAGCAGTTCTTC
CASSWVEGDSEQFF
>TRBV11-2|TRBJ1-5|TRBD1|.
TGTGCCAGCAGCTTAGGTGGACAGGGGAAAACTCAGCCCCAGCATTTT
CASSLGGQGKTQPQHF
>TRBV21-1|TRBJ1-1|.|.
TGTGCCAGCAGCAAAAATGGGAAGGGGCCCACTGAAGCTTTCTTT
CASSKNGKGPTEAFF
>TRBV18|TRBJ1-1|.|.
TGTGCCAGCTCCCCCGGCCTGAACACTGAAGCTTTCTTT
CASSPGLNTEAFF
>TRBV4-1|TRBJ2-1|TRBD2|.
TGCGCCAGCAGCCAAGATCAGTCTAGCGGGCGCAATGAGCAGTTCTTC
CASSQDQSSGRNEQFF
>TRBV7-8|TRBJ2-7|TRBD2|.
TGTGCCAGCAGCACCCTAGCGGGAGGGCAGGTGCAGTACTTC
CASSTLAGGQVQYF
>TRBV6-1|TRBJ2-7|TRBD1|.
TGTGCCAGCAGTGAGTTACAGGGGGCCGCCTACGAGCAGTACTTC
CASSELQGAAYEQYF
>TRBV5-8|TRBJ2-2|TRBD2|.
TGTGCCAGCAGGACTAGCGGGAGGGGGAACACCGGGGAGCTGTTTTTT
CASRTSGRGNTGELFF
>TRBV28|TRBJ2-7|.|once
TGTGCCAGCAGTTCTCCATCGGACAGCAACGACGAGCAGTACTTC
CASSSPSDSNDEQYF
>TRBV2|TRBJ1-3|.|.
TGTGCCAGCAGTGACTTTTCCTCTGGAAACACCATATATTTT
CASSDFSSGNTIYF
>TRBV7-2|TRBJ2-3|.|.
TGTGCCAGCAGGCCCTCAGGAGGGAGAGGAACAGATACGCAGTATTTT
CASRPSGGRGTDTQYF
>TRBV6-1|TRBJ1-1|.|.
TGTGCCAGCACCTTATCGGGACACTTGAACACTGAAGCTTTCTTT
CASTLSGHLNTEAFF
>TRBV28|TRBJ1-5|TRBD1|medium-sized
TGTGCCAGCAGTCCTTTTTCCCACAGGGGCGTTGGCAATCAGCCCCAGCATTTT
CASSPFSHRGVGNQPQHF
>TRBV7-2|TRBJ2-4|.|.
TGTGCCAGCAGCTTAGACGGCGGGATTGGGGACATTCAGTACTTC
CASSLDGGIGDIQYF
>TRBV5-1|TRBJ2-6|.|.
TGCGCCACCAGCAGAAGGTCTTCTGGGGCCAACGTCCTGACTTTC
CATSRRSSGANVLTF
>TRBV18|TRBJ2-3|.|.
TGTGCCAGCTCACCCCGCACAGCAGATACGCAGTATTTT
CASSPRTADTQYF
>TRBV10-3|TRBJ2-1|.|.
TGTGCCATCAGGGGCACGGCGGGCTCCTACAATGAGCAGTTCTTC
CAIRGTAGSYNEQFF
>TRBV10-2|TRBJ2-1|.|.
TGCGCCAGCAGTAGCCGCGGAAACAATGAGCAGTTCTTC
CASSSRGNNEQFF
>TRBV19|TRBJ2-1|TRBD2|.
TGTGCCAGTGGGGGGAGCGGGAGGGCCTACAATGAGCAGTTCTTC
CASGGSGRAYNEQFF
>TRBV7-6|TRBJ2-1|.|.
TGTGCCAGCAGCTTAAGCGGATTCAGGGCCAATGAGCAGTTCTTC
CASSLSGFRANEQFF
>TRBV7-2|TRBJ2-3|TRBD1|.
TGTGCCAGCAGCTTTAGGACAGGGCAAACAGATACGCAGTATTTT
CASSFRTGQTDTQYF
>TRBV6-4|TRBJ1-1|.|few
TGTGCCAGCAGTGACCCAAGGTTGGGGGCTTTCTTT
CASSDPRLGAFF
>TRBV7-6|TRBJ1-3|.|.
TGTGCCAGCAGCTACGAGGGGCTCTCTGGAAACACCATATATTTT
CASSYEGLSGNTIYF
>TRBV5-5|TRBJ2-1|TRBD2|.
TGTGCCAGCAGCTTGGCCGTAGGACTAGACAATGAGCAGTTCTTC
CASSLAVGLDNEQFF
>TRBV6-5|TRBJ2-1|TRBD2|few
TGTGCCAGCAGTTACGACGGGACTAAGTCCAATGAGCAGTTCTTC
CASSYDGTKSNEQFF
>TRBV5-6|TRBJ2-2|.|.
TGTGCCAGCAGCCGGAGGGGGGCGGGCACCGGGGAGCTGTTTTTT
CASSRRGAGTGELFF
>TRBV4-2|TRBJ2-7|.|few
TGTGCCAGCAGCCAAGAAGGCTACGAGCAGTACTTC
CASSQEGYEQYF
>TRBV19|TRBJ1-6|.|.
TGTGCCAGTAGTTTGCGGCAGGGGAGCTCCTATAATTCACCCCTCCACTTT
CASSLRQGSSYNSPLHF
>TRBV6-1|TRBJ1-2|.|.
TGTGCCAGCATCCCCCAGACTGACAATTATGGCTACACCTTC
CASIPQTDNYGYTF
>TRBV7-9|TRBJ2-3|.|.
TGTGCCAGCAGCCCAAGTCGGGACTTTCGCACAGATACGCAGTATTTT
CASSPSRDFRTDTQYF
>TRBV7-3|TRBJ2-1|TRBD2|.
TGTGCCAGCAGCTCGACTAGCGGGAGAGGGAATGAGCAGTTCTTC
CASSSTSGRGNEQFF